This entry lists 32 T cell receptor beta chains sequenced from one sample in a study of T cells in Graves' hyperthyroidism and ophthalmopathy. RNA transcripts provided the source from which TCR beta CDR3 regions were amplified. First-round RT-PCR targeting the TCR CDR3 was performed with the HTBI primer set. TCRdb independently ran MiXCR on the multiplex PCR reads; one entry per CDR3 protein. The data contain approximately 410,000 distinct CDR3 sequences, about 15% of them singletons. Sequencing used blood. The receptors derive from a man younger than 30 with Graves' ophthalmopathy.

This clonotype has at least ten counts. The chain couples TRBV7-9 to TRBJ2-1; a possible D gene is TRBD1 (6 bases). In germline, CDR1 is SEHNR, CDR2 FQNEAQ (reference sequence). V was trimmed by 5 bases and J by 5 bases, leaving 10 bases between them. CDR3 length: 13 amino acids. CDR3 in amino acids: CASSRDIHNEQFF. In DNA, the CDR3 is TGTGCCAGCAGCCGGGACATACACAATGAGCAGTTCTTC.

CDR3 nucleotide sequence: TGTGCCACCAAAGGACTAGCGGGACCTGAGCAGTTCTTC. Translating it yields CATKGLAGPEQFF. This chain links TRBV24-1 with TRBJ2-1; 12 bases are a match to TRBD2. Looked up from germline, CDR1 is KGHDR and CDR2 is SFDVKD. This CDR3 has 13 amino acids. J gave up 9 bases and V 8 bases, and 4 bases lay outside the gene matches.

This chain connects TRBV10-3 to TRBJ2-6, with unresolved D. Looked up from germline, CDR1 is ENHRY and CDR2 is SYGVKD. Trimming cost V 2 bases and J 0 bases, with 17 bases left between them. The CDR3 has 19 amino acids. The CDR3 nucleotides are TGTGCCATCAGTGAGAGTCTGTTGCGGTCTAGCTCTGGGGCCAACGTCCTGACTTTC. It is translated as CAISESLLRSSSGANVLTF.

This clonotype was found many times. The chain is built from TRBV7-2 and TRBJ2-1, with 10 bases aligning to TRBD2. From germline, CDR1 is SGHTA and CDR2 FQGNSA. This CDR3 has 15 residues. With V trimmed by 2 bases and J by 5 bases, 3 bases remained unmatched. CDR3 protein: CASSLLAGANNEQFF. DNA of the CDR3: TGTGCCAGCAGCTTACTAGCGGGAGCCAACAATGAGCAGTTCTTC.

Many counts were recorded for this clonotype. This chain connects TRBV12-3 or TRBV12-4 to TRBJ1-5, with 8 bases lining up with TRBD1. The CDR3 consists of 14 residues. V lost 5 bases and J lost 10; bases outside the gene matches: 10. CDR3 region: CASSRGQGPFPQHF. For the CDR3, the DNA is TGTGCCAGCAGTCGTGGACAGGGACCCTTTCCCCAGCATTTT.

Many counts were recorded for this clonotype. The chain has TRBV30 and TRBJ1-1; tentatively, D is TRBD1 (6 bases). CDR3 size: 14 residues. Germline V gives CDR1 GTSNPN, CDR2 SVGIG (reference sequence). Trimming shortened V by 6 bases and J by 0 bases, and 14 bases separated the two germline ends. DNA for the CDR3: TGTGCCTGTACTTTGGGGACACTGAACACTGAAGCTTTCTTT. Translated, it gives CACTLGTLNTEAFF. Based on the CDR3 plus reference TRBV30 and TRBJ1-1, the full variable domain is SQTIHQWPATLVQPVGSPLSLECTVEGTSNPNLYWYRQAAGRGLQLLFYSVGIGQISSEVPQNLSASRPQDRQFILSSKKLLLSDSGFYLCACTLGTLNTEAFFGQGTRLTVV.

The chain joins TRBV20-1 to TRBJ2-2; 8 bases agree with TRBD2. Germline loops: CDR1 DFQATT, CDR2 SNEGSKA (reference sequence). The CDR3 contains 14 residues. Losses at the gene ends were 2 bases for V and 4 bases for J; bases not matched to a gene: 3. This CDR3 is CSARLAGFTGELFF. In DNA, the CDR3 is TGCAGTGCTAGATTAGCGGGATTCACCGGGGAGCTGTTTTTT.

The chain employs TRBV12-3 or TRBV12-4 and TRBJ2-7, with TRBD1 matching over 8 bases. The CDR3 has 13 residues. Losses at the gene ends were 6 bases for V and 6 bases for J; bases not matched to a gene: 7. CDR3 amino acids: CASRGDRLSEQYF. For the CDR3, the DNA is TGTGCCAGCAGGGGGGACAGGCTAAGCGAGCAGTACTTC.

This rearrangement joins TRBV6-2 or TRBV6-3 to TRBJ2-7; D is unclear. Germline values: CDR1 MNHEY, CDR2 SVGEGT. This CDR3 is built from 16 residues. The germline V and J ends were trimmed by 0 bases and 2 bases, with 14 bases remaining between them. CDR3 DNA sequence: TGTGCCAGCAGTTACTCCGTTCAAAAAACAACCTACGAGCAGTACTTC. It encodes CASSYSVQKTTYEQYF.

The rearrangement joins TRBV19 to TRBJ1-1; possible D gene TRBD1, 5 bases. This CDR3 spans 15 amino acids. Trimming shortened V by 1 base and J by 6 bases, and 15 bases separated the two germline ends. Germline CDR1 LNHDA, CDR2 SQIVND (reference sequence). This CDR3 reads CASSIASSGGAEAFF. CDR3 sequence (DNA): TGTGCCAGTAGTATAGCCAGCTCTGGAGGGGCTGAAGCTTTCTTT.

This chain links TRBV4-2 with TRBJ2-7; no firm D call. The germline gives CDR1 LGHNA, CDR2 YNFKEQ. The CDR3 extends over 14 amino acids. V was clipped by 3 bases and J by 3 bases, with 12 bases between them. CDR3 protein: CASSHDIGGYEQYF. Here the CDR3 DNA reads TGTGCCAGCAGCCATGACATTGGCGGCTACGAGCAGTACTTC.

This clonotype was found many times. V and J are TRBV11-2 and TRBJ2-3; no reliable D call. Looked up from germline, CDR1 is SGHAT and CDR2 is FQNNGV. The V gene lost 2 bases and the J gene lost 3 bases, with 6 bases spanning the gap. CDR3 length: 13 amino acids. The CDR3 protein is CASSLPSTDTQYF. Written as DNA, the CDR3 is TGTGCCAGCAGCTTACCCTCGACAGATACGCAGTATTTT.

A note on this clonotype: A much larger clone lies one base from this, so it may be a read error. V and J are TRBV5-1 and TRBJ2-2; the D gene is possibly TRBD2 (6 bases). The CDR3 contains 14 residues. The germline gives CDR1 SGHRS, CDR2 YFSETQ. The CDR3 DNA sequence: TGCGCCAGCAGTCCTTTCGGGAGCTCCGGGGAGCTGCTTTTT. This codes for CASSPFGSSGELLF.

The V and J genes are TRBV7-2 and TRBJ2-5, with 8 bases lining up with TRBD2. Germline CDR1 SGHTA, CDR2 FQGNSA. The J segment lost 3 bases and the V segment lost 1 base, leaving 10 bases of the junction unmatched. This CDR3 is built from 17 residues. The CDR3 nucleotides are TGTGCCAGCAGCTTAGAGTGGCTAGCGGGTGAAAAAGAGACCCAGTACTTC. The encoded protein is CASSLEWLAGEKETQYF.

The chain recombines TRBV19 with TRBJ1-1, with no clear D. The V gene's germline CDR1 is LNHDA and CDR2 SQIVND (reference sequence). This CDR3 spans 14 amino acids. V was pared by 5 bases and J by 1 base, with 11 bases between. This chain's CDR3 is CASSELAQNTEAFF. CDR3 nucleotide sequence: TGTGCCAGTAGTGAATTGGCGCAGAACACTGAAGCTTTCTTT.

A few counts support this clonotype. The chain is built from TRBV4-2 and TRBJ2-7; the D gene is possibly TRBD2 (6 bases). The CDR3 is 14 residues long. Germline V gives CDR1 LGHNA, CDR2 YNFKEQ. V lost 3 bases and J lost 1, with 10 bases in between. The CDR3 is CASSHSGGSYEQYF. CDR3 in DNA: TGTGCCAGCAGCCATTCCGGGGGATCCTACGAGCAGTACTTC.

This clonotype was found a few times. CDR3 protein: CASSSFLGGTDTQYF. Here the CDR3 DNA reads TGTGCCAGCAGTTCCTTCTTGGGGGGCACAGATACGCAGTATTTT. The gene calls are TRBV6-1 and TRBJ2-3; D might be TRBD1 or TRBD2, each matching 5 bases. The CDR3 is 15 residues long. Trimming cost V 5 bases and J 1 base, with 13 bases left between them. Germline loops: CDR1 MNHNS, CDR2 SASEGT.

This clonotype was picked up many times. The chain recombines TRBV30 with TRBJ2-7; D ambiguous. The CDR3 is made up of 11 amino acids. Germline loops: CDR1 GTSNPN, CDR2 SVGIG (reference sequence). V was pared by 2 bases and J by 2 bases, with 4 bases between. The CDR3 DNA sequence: TGTGCCTGGAGTACCACCTACGAGCAGTACTTC. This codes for CAWSTTYEQYF.

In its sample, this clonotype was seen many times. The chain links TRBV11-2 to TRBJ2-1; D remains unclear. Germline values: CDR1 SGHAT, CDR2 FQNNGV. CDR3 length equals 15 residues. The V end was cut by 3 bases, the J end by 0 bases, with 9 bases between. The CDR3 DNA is TGTGCCAGCAGCTTGAGCCGGATCTCCTACAATGAGCAGTTCTTC. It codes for CASSLSRISYNEQFF.

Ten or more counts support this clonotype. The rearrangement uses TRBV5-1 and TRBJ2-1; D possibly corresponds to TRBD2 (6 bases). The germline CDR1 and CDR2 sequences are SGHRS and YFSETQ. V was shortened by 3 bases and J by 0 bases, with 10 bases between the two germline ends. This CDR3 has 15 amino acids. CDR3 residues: CASSWAGSSYNEQFF. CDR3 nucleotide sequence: TGCGCCAGCAGCTGGGCGGGGTCCTCCTACAATGAGCAGTTCTTC.

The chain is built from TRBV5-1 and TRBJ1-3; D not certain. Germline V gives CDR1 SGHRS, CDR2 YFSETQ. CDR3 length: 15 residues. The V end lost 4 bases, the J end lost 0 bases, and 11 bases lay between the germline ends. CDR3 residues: CASSVDMSSGNTIYF. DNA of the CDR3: TGCGCCAGCAGCGTCGACATGAGCTCTGGAAACACCATATATTTT. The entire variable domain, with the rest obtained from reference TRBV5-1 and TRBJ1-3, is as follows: KAGVTQTPRYLIKTRGQQVTLSCSPISGHRSVSWYQQTPGQGLQFLFEYFSETQRNKGNFPGRFSGRQFSNSRSEMNVSTLELGDSALYLCASSVDMSSGNTIYFGEGSWLTVV.

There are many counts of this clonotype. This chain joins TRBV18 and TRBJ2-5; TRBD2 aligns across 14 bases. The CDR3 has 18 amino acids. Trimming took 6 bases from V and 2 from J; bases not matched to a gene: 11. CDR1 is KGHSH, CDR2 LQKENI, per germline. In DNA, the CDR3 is TGTGCCAGCTCCCGGACTAGCGGGAGGCCGGGAGAACAAGAGACCCAGTACTTC. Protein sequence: CASSRTSGRPGEQETQYF.

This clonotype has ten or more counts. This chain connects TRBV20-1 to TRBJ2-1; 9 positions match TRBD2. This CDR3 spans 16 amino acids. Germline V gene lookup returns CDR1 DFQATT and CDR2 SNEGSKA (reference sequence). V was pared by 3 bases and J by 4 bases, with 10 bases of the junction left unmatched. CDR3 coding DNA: TGCAGTGCTAGGCCGACCGGGACTAGCAGATACAATGAGCAGTTCTTC. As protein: CSARPTGTSRYNEQFF.

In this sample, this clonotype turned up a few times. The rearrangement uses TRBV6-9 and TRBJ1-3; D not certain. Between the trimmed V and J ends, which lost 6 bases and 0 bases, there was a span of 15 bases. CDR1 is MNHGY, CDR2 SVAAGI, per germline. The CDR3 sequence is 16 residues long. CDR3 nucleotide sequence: TGTGCCAGCAGCCAAGAAAGAGGCAGCTCTGGAAACACCATATATTTT. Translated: CASSQERGSSGNTIYF.

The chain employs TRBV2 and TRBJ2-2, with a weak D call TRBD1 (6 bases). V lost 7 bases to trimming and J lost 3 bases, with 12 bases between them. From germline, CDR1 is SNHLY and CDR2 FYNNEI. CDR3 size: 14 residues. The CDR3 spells CASTRTAYTGELFF. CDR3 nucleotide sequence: TGTGCCAGCACCAGGACAGCGTACACCGGGGAGCTGTTTTTT.

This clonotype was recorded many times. Written as DNA, the CDR3 is TGTGCCAGCTCACCCCGGACAGGGGGCTCTGACAATGAGCAGTTCTTC. Residues: CASSPRTGGSDNEQFF. The gene calls are TRBV18 and TRBJ2-1, with 11 nucleotides matching TRBD1. Germline V CDR1 and CDR2: KGHSH, LQKENI. The CDR3 sequence is 16 residues long. The junction had 6 bases not matched to a gene; V was cut back by 3 bases and J by 5 bases.

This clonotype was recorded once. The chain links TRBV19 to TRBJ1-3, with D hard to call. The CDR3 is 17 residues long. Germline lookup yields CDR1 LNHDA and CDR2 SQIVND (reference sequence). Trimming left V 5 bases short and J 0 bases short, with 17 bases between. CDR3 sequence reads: CASSVRLQWGSGNTIYF. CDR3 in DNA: TGTGCCAGTAGTGTCAGACTTCAATGGGGCTCTGGAAACACCATATATTTT.

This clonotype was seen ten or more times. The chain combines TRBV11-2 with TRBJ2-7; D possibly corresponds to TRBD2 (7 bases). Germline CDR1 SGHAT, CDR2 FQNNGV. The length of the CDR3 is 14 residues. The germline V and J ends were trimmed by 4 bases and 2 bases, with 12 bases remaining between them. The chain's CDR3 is CASSSRGGTYEQYF. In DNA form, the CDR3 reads TGTGCCAGCAGCTCAAGGGGGGGGACCTACGAGCAGTACTTC.

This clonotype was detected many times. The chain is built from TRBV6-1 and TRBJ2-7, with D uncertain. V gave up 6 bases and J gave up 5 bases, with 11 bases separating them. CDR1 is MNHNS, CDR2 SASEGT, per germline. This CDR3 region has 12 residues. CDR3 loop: CASRGPRDEQYF. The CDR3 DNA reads TGTGCCAGCAGGGGTCCTCGGGACGAGCAGTACTTC.

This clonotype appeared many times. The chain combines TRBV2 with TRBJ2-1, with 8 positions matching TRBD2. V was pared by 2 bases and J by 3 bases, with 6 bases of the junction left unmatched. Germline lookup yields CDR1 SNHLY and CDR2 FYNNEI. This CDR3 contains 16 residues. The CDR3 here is CASSERLASDYNEQFF. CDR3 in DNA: TGTGCCAGCAGTGAACGACTAGCGAGCGACTACAATGAGCAGTTCTTC.

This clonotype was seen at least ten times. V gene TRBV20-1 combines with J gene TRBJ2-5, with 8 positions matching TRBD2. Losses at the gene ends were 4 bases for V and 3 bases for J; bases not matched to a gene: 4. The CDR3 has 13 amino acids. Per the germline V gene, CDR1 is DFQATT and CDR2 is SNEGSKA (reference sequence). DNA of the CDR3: TGCAGTGCTACCGGGACTAGAGAAGAGACCCAGTACTTC. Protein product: CSATGTREETQYF.

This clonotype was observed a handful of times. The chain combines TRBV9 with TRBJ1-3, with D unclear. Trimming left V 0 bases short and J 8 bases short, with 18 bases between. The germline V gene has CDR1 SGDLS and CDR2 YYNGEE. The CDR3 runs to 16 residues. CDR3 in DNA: TGTGCCAGCAGCGTAGGCGGGAGGTCGCTCCGAGACACCATATATTTT. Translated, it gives CASSVGGRSLRDTIYF. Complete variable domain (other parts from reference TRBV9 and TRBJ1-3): DSGVTQTPKHLITATGQRVTLRCSPRSGDLSVYWYQQSLDQGLQFLIQYYNGEERAKGNILERFSAQQFPDLHSELNLSSLELGDSALYFCASSVGGRSLRDTIYFGEGSWLTVV.